What follows are 14 T cell receptor beta chains derived from one specimen sequenced in a study of cytomegalovirus exposure and HLA in healthy donors. In the PCR, 60 Vbeta and 13 Jbeta primers were used. TCRdb keeps only in-frame clones here, not all; method: immunoSEQ multiplex PCR. The sample has around 110,000 clones; around 76% are singletons. Sequenced: PBMCs. Receptors were obtained from a man aged 18 to 35 in good health and CMV-seronegative.

The chain links TRBV4-2 to TRBJ2-2; D not certain. In germline, CDR1 is LGHNA, CDR2 YNFKEQ. Trimming cost V 0 bases and J 2 bases, with 7 bases left between them. This CDR3 is built from 15 residues. The CDR3 DNA sequence: TGTGCCAGCAGCCAAGAGGGCCTTAACACCGGGGAGCTGTTTTTT. Protein: CASSQEGLNTGELFF.

The V call is TRBV28, the J call TRBJ2-3; a weak D match, TRBD2 (6 bases). Between the trimmed V and J ends, which lost 6 bases and 2 bases, there was a span of 9 bases. Germline V gene lookup returns CDR1 MDHEN and CDR2 SYDVKM. The CDR3 length is 13 residues. The DNA for the CDR3 is TGTGCCAGCAGCTCGGGGGACACAGATACGCAGTATTTT. Its protein is CASSSGDTDTQYF.

The rearrangement joins TRBV7-8 to TRBJ2-7; possibly TRBD1 for D (5 bases). Between the trimmed V and J ends, which lost 0 bases and 3 bases, there was a span of 9 bases. This CDR3 is built from 14 residues. Germline CDR1 SGHVS, CDR2 FQNEAQ. CDR3 coding DNA: TGTGCCAGCAGCTTAGCCTCGCAGGGCTACGAGCAGTACTTC. Protein: CASSLASQGYEQYF.

A few counts support this clone. The rearrangement joins TRBV5-4 to TRBJ2-3, with 10 bases lining up with TRBD1. This CDR3 spans 17 amino acids. With 4 bases clipped from V and 1 base from J, the junction kept 9 bases outside the gene matches. Looked up from germline, CDR1 is SGHNT and CDR2 is YYREEE (reference sequence). The CDR3 protein is CASSRDRGRSGTDTQYF. The CDR3 DNA reads TGTGCCAGCAGCAGGGACAGGGGCAGGAGTGGCACAGATACGCAGTATTTT.

This clone was seen just once. The chain links TRBV18 to TRBJ2-3, with a tentative D call TRBD2 (6 bases). Germline values: CDR1 KGHSH, CDR2 LQKENI. The CDR3 is made up of 14 amino acids. Trimming pared 3 bases from V and 5 bases from J, leaving 12 bases between. CDR3 sequence reads: CASSPRGWGDTQYF. CDR3 DNA: TGTGCCAGCTCACCCCGGGGGTGGGGAGATACGCAGTATTTT.

The genes are TRBV11-1 and TRBJ2-5; D gene uncertain. The germline gives CDR1 SGHAT, CDR2 FQDESV (reference sequence). The length of the CDR3 is 14 residues. Trimming took off 5 bases at V and 1 base at J, with 11 bases between the two ends. As DNA, the CDR3 is TGTGCCAGCAGCATGGAACAGCCCCAAGAGACCCAGTACTTC. Its protein product is CASSMEQPQETQYF.

With respect to this clone: An end of the junction differs from the germline gene, which may be a read error. The V and J genes are TRBV9 and TRBJ1-2; TRBD1 agrees at 7 bases. The CDR3 has 15 residues. Germline-derived CDR1 and CDR2 are SGDLS and YYNGEE. The CDR3 coding sequence is TGTGCCAGCAGCGTAGATAGACAGGGCCCTTATGGCTACCCCTTC. As protein: CASSVDRQGPYGYPF.

The V call is TRBV28, the J call TRBJ2-1; 7 bases agree with TRBD2. CDR1 MDHEN and CDR2 SYDVKM come from the germline V gene. This CDR3 is 13 amino acids long. V dropped 7 bases and J dropped 9; count of bases not matched to a gene: 9. CDR3 amino acids: CASTLDGGFEQFF. The CDR3 DNA is TGTGCCAGCACCCTGGACGGGGGGTTTGAGCAGTTCTTC.

The table lists this clone with a count of one. The V call is TRBV27, the J call TRBJ2-7, with 10 bases identical to TRBD1. This CDR3 region has 15 residues. V lost 5 bases to trimming and J lost 3 bases; unmatched junction nucleotides: 7. CDR1 is MNHEY, CDR2 SMNVEV, per germline (reference sequence). The chain's CDR3 is CASSRDRGFYYEQYF. The CDR3 DNA sequence: TGTGCCAGCAGTCGGGACAGGGGTTTTTACTACGAGCAGTACTTC.

J is TRBJ2-1 and V is TRBV4-3; 11 nucleotides match TRBD2. The germline gives CDR1 LGHNA, CDR2 YSLEER. The CDR3 sequence is 19 residues long. Trimming cost V 0 bases and J 5 bases; bases outside gene matches: 12. This CDR3 reads CASSQDALHIAGGDNEQFF. The CDR3 DNA reads TGCGCCAGCAGCCAAGATGCCCTACATATAGCGGGGGGGGACAATGAGCAGTTCTTC.

V gene TRBV18 combines with J gene TRBJ2-2; D not resolved. The CDR3 covers 14 residues. Germline V gives CDR1 KGHSH, CDR2 LQKENI. The V gene lost 1 base and the J gene lost 3 bases, with 6 bases spanning the gap. The CDR3 loop reads CASSPQRYTGELFF. The CDR3 DNA follows: TGTGCCAGCTCACCACAGAGGTACACCGGGGAGCTGTTTTTT.

This clone was observed at least ten times. This sequence joins TRBV7-2 and TRBJ2-7, with D perhaps matching TRBD2 (6 bases). This CDR3 comprises 14 residues. Germline V CDR1 and CDR2: SGHTA, FQGNSA. V was trimmed by 4 bases and J by 5 bases, leaving 15 bases between them. Here the CDR3 reads CASSSDYPRDEQYF. For the CDR3, the DNA is TGTGCCAGCAGCTCGGACTACCCTAGGGACGAGCAGTACTTC.

The chain combines TRBV6-4 with TRBJ1-2; no clear D. With 2 bases removed from V and 3 bases from J, the gap between germline ends came to 16 bases. The V gene's germline CDR1 is MRHNA and CDR2 SNTAGT. The CDR3 totals 16 residues. CDR3: CASSDVAMTPDYGYTF. The CDR3 coding sequence is TGTGCCAGCAGTGACGTAGCAATGACCCCAGACTATGGCTACACCTTC.

There are a few counts of this clone. This sequence joins TRBV10-3 and TRBJ1-1; no definite D call. There are 13 residues in the CDR3. V lost 3 bases and J 1 base, leaving 6 bases between the germline ends. Germline V gene sequence: CDR1 ENHRY, CDR2 SYGVKD. The CDR3 bases are TGTGCCATCAGTGACCAGGCGAACACTGAAGCTTTCTTT. Amino acids: CAISDQANTEAFF.